This is a list of T cell receptor beta chains from one sample in a study of a mutant IDH1 vaccine in newly diagnosed glioma. Sequencing was performed with immunoSEQ multiplex PCR; in TCRdb, only in-frame clones are kept and a portion is missing. The table lists 85,000 to 100,000 clones, roughly 78% of them singletons, with 6.5% to 9.5% in the top ten. The specimen was PBMCs, collected from a glioma patient treated with radiotherapy, temozolomide or both. These TCRs come from a middle-aged man with glioma. Each CDR3 is given with its conserved first and last residue. D genes are given only for firm matches. Clone size is not always given. Where it is, it says once, few, many or a class for expanded clones.

CDR3nt: TGTGCCAGCAGCTTAGCCCTACTCAGCCAGACCTACAATGAGCAGTTCTTC; CDR3aa: CASSLALLSQTYNEQFF; j_gene: TRBJ2-1; v_gene: TRBV7-8; d_gene: -; abundance: -
CDR3nt: TGTGCCAGCAGCTTAAAGACTGGGGAGTTCAGCTATGGCTACACCTTC; CDR3aa: CASSLKTGEFSYGYTF; j_gene: TRBJ1-2; v_gene: TRBV7-9; d_gene: -; abundance: few
CDR3nt: TGCGCCAGCAGGGTAGTTGGGGGCACAGATACGCAGTATTTT; CDR3aa: CASRVVGGTDTQYF; j_gene: TRBJ2-3; v_gene: TRBV10-2; d_gene: -; abundance: -
CDR3nt: TGCGCCAGCAGCTCCGGAGTGCTTATCCCGAACGCCGACTATGGCTACACCTTC; CDR3aa: CASSSGVLIPNADYGYTF; j_gene: TRBJ1-2; v_gene: TRBV5-1; d_gene: -; abundance: -
CDR3nt: TGTGCCAGCAGCTTATATCAGGGGGCGGCCACTGAAGCTTTCTTT; CDR3aa: CASSLYQGAATEAFF; j_gene: TRBJ1-1; v_gene: TRBV7-9; d_gene: TRBD1; abundance: -
CDR3nt: TGTGCCAGCAGTCCCTGGCGGGATAGCGGGGAGCTGTTTTTT; CDR3aa: CASSPWRDSGELFF; j_gene: TRBJ2-2; v_gene: TRBV28; d_gene: -; abundance: -
CDR3nt: TGTGCCAGCAGTTTACAGGGGGCTCAGTCAGCCCAGCATTTT; CDR3aa: CASSLQGAQSAQHF; j_gene: TRBJ1-5; v_gene: TRBV2; d_gene: TRBD1; abundance: few
CDR3nt: TGTGCCAGTAGCCGCGAATGGGACACGGAGGTGGGCTTT; CDR3aa: CASSREWDTEVGF; j_gene: TRBJ1-1; v_gene: TRBV19; d_gene: -; abundance: few
CDR3nt: TGTGCCAGTGCGGTAAAGGACAGAGTCTATGGCTACACCTTC; CDR3aa: CASAVKDRVYGYTF; j_gene: TRBJ1-2; v_gene: TRBV19; d_gene: -; abundance: -
CDR3nt: TGTGCCAGCAGCGTAACCGACGGTCAAGAGACCCAGTACTTC; CDR3aa: CASSVTDGQETQYF; j_gene: TRBJ2-5; v_gene: TRBV9; d_gene: -; abundance: -
CDR3nt: TGTGCCTGCTTACGGGCTGAAGCTTTCTTT; CDR3aa: CACLRAEAFF; j_gene: TRBJ1-1; v_gene: TRBV30; d_gene: -; abundance: -
CDR3nt: TGTGCCAGCAGCCAAGATGGACAGGGTGGCGAGCAGTACTTC; CDR3aa: CASSQDGQGGEQYF; j_gene: TRBJ2-7; v_gene: TRBV14; d_gene: TRBD1; abundance: -
CDR3nt: TGTGCCCCTCATAGGATGTTTGATAATTCACCCCTCCACTTT; CDR3aa: CAPHRMFDNSPLHF; j_gene: TRBJ1-6; v_gene: TRBV4-2; d_gene: -; abundance: few
CDR3nt: TGCGCCAGCAGCCAAGGGGCTCACACTGAAGCTTTCTTT; CDR3aa: CASSQGAHTEAFF; j_gene: TRBJ1-1; v_gene: TRBV4-3; d_gene: -; abundance: -